The 13 T cell receptor beta chains below all came from one sample that was sequenced in a study of OX40 agonist ivuxolimab in advanced cancers. Some clones are missing from TCRdb's copy, which holds only in-frame ones; the method was immunoSEQ multiplex PCR. The profile shows some 25,000 clones, about 82% of them singletons. The sequencing here drew on CD4+ or CD8+ T cells sorted from blood, taken in a trial of the OX40 agonist ivuxolimab. These receptors came from an adult with an advanced solid tumor such as melanoma, head and neck, liver or kidney cancer.

The chain carries TRBV28 and TRBJ2-7; D assignment may be TRBD1 or TRBD2 (5 bases each). The germline gives CDR1 MDHEN, CDR2 SYDVKM. The CDR3 loop spans 13 amino acids. The germline V and J ends were trimmed by 1 base and 3 bases, with 7 bases remaining between them. CDR3: CASSLSGLYEQYF. The DNA of the CDR3 is TGTGCCAGCAGTTTATCGGGGCTCTACGAGCAGTACTTC.

V gene TRBV7-8 combines with J gene TRBJ2-1, with unresolved D. The CDR3 totals 13 residues. CDR1 is SGHVS and CDR2 is FQNEAQ in the germline V gene. V gave up 1 base and J gave up 10 bases, with 11 bases separating them. CDR3 bases: TGTGCCAGCAGCTTAGTATTTGGAGTAGAGCAGTTCTTC. Protein sequence: CASSLVFGVEQFF.

This clone has only one observation. V and J are TRBV7-9 and TRBJ2-1; a weak D match, TRBD2 (6 bases). The ends were cut back, 10 bases at V and 5 bases at J, with 30 bases in the middle. Germline values: CDR1 SEHNR, CDR2 FQNEAQ (reference sequence). The CDR3 length is 18 residues. The CDR3 DNA reads TGTGCCACACCCCTAGGTTCCTTAGGCGGGATCGGCAACAATGAGCAGTTCTTC. This encodes CATPLGSLGGIGNNEQFF.

The chain links TRBV19 to TRBJ2-1; 9 bases agree with TRBD2. Unmatched junction bases numbered 15, after V lost 3 bases and J lost 9 bases. Germline CDR1 LNHDA, CDR2 SQIVND (reference sequence). The CDR3 has 17 residues. The DNA of the CDR3 is TGTGCCAGTAGTATTTCCAGGTATGGAGCGGGAGGCGCTGAGCAGTTCTTC. This gives the protein CASSISRYGAGGAEQFF.

The chain carries TRBV4-2 and TRBJ2-7; no reliable D call. This CDR3 region has 14 residues. In germline, CDR1 is LGHNA, CDR2 YNFKEQ. V gave up 2 bases and J gave up 1 base, with 9 bases separating them. This CDR3 reads CASSQRKESYEQYF. The CDR3 DNA follows: TGTGCCAGCAGCCAAAGGAAGGAATCCTACGAGCAGTACTTC.

The chain links TRBV5-4 to TRBJ2-3; tentative D call: TRBD2 (6 bases). This CDR3 contains 15 residues. The V gene's germline CDR1 is SGHNT and CDR2 YYREEE (reference sequence). V lost 5 bases and J lost 1, with 14 bases in between. CDR3 protein: CASRISGTRTDTQYF. As DNA, the CDR3 is TGTGCCAGCAGAATTAGCGGTACGCGCACAGATACGCAGTATTTT.

V usage is TRBV5-8 and J usage is TRBJ2-3, with D unresolved. The V end was cut by 4 bases, the J end by 4 bases, with 7 bases between. The length of the CDR3 is 12 residues. Per germline, CDR1 SGHTS and CDR2 YDEGEE. The CDR3 reads CASSVGADTQYF. The CDR3 DNA sequence: TGTGCCAGCAGCGTAGGAGCAGATACGCAGTATTTT.

In nucleotides, the CDR3 is TGTGCCAGCAGTGGGACTAGCGTTGCCTACGAGCAGTACTTC. Translating it yields CASSGTSVAYEQYF. The chain couples TRBV2 to TRBJ2-7, with 9 bases that match TRBD2. This CDR3 region has 14 residues. The germline gives CDR1 SNHLY, CDR2 FYNNEI. Germline trimming cut 4 bases from V and 2 bases from J; bases unmatched to any gene: 3.

The V and J genes are TRBV4-1 and TRBJ2-1; 10 nucleotides align to TRBD2. V shed 4 bases and J 6 bases; nucleotides not matched to a gene: 6. The length of the CDR3 is 15 residues. CDR1 MGHRA and CDR2 YSYEKL come from the germline V gene. The CDR3 sequence: CASSPGLAEANEQFF. DNA of the CDR3: TGCGCCAGCAGCCCCGGACTAGCGGAGGCCAATGAGCAGTTCTTC.

The gene calls are TRBV5-6 and TRBJ2-3; 10 bases match TRBD1. The CDR3 has 15 residues. Germline CDR1 and CDR2: SGHDT and YYEEEE. Trimming cost V 4 bases and J 5 bases; bases outside gene matches: 7. CDR3: CASSRRDRGLDTQYF. CDR3 in DNA: TGTGCCAGCAGCCGCCGGGACAGGGGTTTAGATACGCAGTATTTT.

The chain couples TRBV30 to TRBJ2-7; D is unresolved. CDR3 size: 12 residues. V lost 0 bases and J lost 2, with 5 bases in between. Germline lookup yields CDR1 GTSNPN and CDR2 SVGIG (reference sequence). The CDR3 protein is CAWSVRAYEQYF. The CDR3, as DNA: TGTGCCTGGAGTGTTCGGGCCTACGAGCAGTACTTC.

V usage is TRBV19 and J usage is TRBJ2-1; D is unresolved. The CDR3 contains 14 residues. Trimming took off 6 bases at V and 0 bases at J, with 9 bases between the two ends. The V gene's germline CDR1 is LNHDA and CDR2 SQIVND (reference sequence). CDR3: CASSDLSSYNEQFF. The CDR3 DNA follows: TGTGCCAGTAGCGACCTGAGCTCCTACAATGAGCAGTTCTTC.

The V and J genes are TRBV6-5 and TRBJ2-1, with D uncertain. The CDR3 has 11 residues. Germline assignment: CDR1 MNHEY and CDR2 SVGAGI. V was clipped by 6 bases and J by 6 bases, with 6 bases between them. CDR3 sequence (DNA): TGTGCCAGCAGCGCCCCCAATGAGCAGTTCTTC. It codes for CASSAPNEQFF.